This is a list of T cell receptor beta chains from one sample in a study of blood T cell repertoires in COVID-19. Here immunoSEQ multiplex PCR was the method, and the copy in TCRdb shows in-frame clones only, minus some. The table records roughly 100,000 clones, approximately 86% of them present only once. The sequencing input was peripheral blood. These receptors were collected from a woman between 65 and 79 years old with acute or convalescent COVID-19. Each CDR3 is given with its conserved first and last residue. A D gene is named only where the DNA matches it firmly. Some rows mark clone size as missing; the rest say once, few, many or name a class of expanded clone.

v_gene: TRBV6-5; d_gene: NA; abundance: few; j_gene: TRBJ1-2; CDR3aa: CASSYSQGLYGYTF; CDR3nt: TGTGCCAGCAGTTACAGTCAGGGTCTCTATGGCTACACCTTC
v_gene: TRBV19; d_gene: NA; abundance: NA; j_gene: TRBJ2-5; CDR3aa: CASSPTGLGETQYF; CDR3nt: TGTGCCAGTAGTCCTACGGGGTTGGGGGAGACCCAGTACTTC
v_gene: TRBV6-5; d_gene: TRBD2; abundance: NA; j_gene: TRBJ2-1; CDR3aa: CASSRGLAGPPEQFF; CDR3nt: TGTGCCAGCAGCCGCGGACTAGCGGGCCCACCCGAGCAGTTCTTC
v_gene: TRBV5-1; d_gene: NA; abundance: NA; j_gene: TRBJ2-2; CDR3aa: CASREQGGTGELFF; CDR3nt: TGCGCCAGCAGGGAACAGGGCGGTACCGGGGAGCTGTTTTTT
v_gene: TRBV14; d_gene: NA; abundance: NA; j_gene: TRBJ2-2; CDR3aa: CASSHIGGVGELFF; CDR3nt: TGTGCCAGCAGCCACATAGGCGGGGTCGGGGAGCTGTTTTTT
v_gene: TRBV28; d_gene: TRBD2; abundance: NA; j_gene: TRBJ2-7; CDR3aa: CASSQGLAEYEQYF; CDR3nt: TGTGCCAGCAGTCAGGGACTAGCGGAATACGAGCAGTACTTC
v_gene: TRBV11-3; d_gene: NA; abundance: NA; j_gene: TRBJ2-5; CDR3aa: CASSSTRQGPLEETQYF; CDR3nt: TGTGCCAGCAGCTCCACACGTCAGGGGCCTCTAGAAGAGACCCAGTACTTC
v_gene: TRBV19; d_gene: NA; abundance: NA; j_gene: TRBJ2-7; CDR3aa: CASSLGHPGTYEQYF; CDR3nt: TGTGCCAGTAGCCTCGGACACCCAGGGACCTACGAGCAGTACTTC
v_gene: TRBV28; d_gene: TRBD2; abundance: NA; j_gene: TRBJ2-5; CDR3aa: CASSLLTSGRVRETQYF; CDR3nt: TGTGCCAGCAGTTTACTCACTAGCGGGAGGGTAAGAGAGACCCAGTACTTC
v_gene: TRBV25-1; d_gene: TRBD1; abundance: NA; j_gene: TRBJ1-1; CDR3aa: CASSGQGYTEAFF; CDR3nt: TGTGCCAGCAGTGGACAGGGGTACACTGAAGCTTTCTTT
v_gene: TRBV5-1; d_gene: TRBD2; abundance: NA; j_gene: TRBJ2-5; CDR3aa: CASSQVGLAGQETQYF; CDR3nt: TGCGCCAGCAGCCAAGTGGGACTAGCGGGGCAAGAGACCCAGTACTTC
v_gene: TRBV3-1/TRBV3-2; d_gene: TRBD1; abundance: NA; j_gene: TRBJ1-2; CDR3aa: CASSQRRDSPYGYTF; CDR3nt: TGTGCCAGCAGCCAACGCCGGGACAGCCCCTATGGCTACACCTTC
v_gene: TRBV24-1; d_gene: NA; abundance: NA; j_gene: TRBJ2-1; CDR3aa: CATSDLHAGSYNEQFF; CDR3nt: TGTGCCACCAGTGATTTGCACGCGGGTAGCTACAATGAGCAGTTCTTC
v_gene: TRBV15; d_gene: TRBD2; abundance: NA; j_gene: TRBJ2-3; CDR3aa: CATSGGLASTDTQYF; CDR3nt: TGTGCCACCAGCGGGGGACTAGCCAGCACAGATACGCAGTATTTT
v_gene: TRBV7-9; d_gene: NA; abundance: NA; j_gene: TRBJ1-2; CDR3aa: CASSLDSGQIYGYTF; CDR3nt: TGTGCCAGCAGCTTAGATTCCGGACAAATCTATGGCTACACCTTC
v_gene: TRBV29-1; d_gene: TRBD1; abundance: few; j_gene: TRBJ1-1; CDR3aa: CSVDEAGGTEAFF; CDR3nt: TGCAGCGTTGATGAGGCAGGGGGCACTGAAGCTTTCTTT
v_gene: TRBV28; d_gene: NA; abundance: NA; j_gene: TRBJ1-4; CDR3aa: CASSRVGSSNEKLFF; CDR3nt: TGTGCCAGCAGTCGGGTTGGCAGTTCCAATGAAAAACTGTTTTTT
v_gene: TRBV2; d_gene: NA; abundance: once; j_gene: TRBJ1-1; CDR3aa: CASSGQPMNTEAFF; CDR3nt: TGTGCCAGCAGCGGACAGCCTATGAACACTGAAGCTTTCTTT
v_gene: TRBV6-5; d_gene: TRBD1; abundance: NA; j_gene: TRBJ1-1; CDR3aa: CASSWDRGPNTEAFF; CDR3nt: TGTGCCAGCAGTTGGGACAGGGGCCCAAACACTGAAGCTTTCTTT
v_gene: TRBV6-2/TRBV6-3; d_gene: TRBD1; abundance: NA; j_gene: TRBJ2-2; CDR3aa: CASSYSDRWSRELFF; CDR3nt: TGTGCCAGCAGTTACTCGGACAGGTGGTCCCGGGAGCTGTTTTTT
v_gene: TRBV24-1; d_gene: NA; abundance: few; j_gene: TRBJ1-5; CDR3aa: CATSPGGSNQPQHF; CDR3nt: TGTGCCACCAGTCCGGGAGGGAGCAATCAGCCCCAGCATTTT
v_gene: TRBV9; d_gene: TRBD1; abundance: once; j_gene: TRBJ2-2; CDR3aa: CASSKTWTGVMSGELFF; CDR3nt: TGTGCCAGCAGTAAAACATGGACAGGGGTTATGTCCGGGGAGCTGTTTTTT
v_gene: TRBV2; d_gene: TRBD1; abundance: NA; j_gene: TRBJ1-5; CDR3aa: CASGTGVEGQPQHF; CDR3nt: TGTGCCAGCGGTACAGGGGTGGAGGGTCAGCCCCAGCATTTT
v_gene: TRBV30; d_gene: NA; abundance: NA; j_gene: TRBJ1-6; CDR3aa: CAWSTGTRVSNSPLHF; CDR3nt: TGTGCCTGGAGTACAGGGACACGTGTTTCGAATTCACCCCTCCACTTT
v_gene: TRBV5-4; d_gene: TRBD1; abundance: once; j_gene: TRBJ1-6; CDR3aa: CASSLPGAGGNSPLHF; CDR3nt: TGTGCCAGCAGCTTGCCTGGAGCAGGGGGTAATTCACCCCTCCACTTT
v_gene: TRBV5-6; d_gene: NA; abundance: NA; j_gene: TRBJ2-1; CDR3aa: CASSLAGNEQFF; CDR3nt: TGTGCCAGCAGCTTGGCGGGCAATGAGCAGTTCTTC
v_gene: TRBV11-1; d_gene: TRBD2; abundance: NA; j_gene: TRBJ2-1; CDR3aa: CASSRRTSNEQFF; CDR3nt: TGTGCCAGCAGCCGCCGGACTAGCAATGAGCAGTTCTTC
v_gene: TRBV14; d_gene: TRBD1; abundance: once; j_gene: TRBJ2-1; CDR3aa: CASSQVGQGYEQFF; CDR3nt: TGTGCCAGCAGCCAAGTGGGACAGGGTTATGAGCAGTTCTTC
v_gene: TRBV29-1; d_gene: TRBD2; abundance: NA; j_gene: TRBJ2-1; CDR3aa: CSARDYNYNEQFF; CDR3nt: TGCAGCGCCCGGGACTATAACTACAATGAGCAGTTCTTC
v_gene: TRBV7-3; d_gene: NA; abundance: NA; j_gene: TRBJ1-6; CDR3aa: CASSLEGLGDSPLHF; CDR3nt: TGTGCCAGCAGCTTAGAAGGACTAGGGGATTCACCCCTCCACTTT
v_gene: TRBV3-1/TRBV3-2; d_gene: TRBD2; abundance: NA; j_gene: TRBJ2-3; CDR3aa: CASSHGGTSDTQYF; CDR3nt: TGTGCCAGCAGCCATGGGGGGACTAGCGATACGCAGTATTTT
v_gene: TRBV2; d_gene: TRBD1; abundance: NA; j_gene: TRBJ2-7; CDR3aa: CASSPIDRGREDF; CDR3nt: TGTGCCAGCAGCCCGATTGACAGGGGGAGAGAGGACTTC
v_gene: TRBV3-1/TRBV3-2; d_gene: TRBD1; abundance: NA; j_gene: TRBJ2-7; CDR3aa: CASSRRSGTGSYEQYF; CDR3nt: TGTGCCAGCAGCCGAAGATCCGGGACAGGATCCTACGAGCAGTACTTC
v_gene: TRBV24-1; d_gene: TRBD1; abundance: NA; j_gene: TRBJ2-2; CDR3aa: CATSYRRGDRGSEHTGELFF; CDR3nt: TGTGCCACCAGTTACCGGAGAGGGGACAGGGGAAGTGAGCACACCGGGGAGCTGTTTTTT
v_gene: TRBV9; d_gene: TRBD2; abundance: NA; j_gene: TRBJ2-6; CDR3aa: CASSVAVGTSFSGANVLTF; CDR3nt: TGTGCCAGCAGCGTAGCTGTTGGGACTAGTTTCTCCGGGGCCAACGTCCTGACTTTC
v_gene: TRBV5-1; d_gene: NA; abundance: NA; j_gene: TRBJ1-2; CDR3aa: CASSLAGDTGYTF; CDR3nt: TGCGCCAGCAGCTTGGCGGGGGATACTGGCTACACCTTC
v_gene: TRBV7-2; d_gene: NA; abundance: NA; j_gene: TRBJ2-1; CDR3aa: CASSLVADSYNEQFF; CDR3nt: TGTGCCAGCAGCTTAGTAGCAGACTCCTACAATGAGCAGTTCTTC
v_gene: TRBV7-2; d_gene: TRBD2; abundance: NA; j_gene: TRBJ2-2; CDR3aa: CASSPRTSGGAASVGELFF; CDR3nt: TGTGCCAGCAGCCCCCGGACTAGCGGGGGGGCTGCGTCGGTCGGGGAGCTGTTTTTT
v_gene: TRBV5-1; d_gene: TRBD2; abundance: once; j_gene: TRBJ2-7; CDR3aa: CASSLAPLAGSYEQYF; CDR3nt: TGCGCCAGCAGCTTGGCGCCACTAGCGGGATCCTACGAGCAGTACTTC
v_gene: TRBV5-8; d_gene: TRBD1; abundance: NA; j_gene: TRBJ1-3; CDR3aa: CASSSRGGNTIYF; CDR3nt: TGTGCCAGCAGCTCCAGGGGGGGAAACACCATATATTTT
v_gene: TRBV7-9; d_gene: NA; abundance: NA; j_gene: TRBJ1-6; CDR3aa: CASSLGQDRAPLHF; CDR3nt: TGTGCCAGCAGCTTAGGACAGGATCGTGCACCCCTCCACTTT
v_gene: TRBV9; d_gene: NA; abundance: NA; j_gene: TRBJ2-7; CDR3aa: CASSGQEVSYEQYF; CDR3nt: TGTGCCAGCAGCGGACAGGAAGTCTCCTACGAGCAGTACTTC
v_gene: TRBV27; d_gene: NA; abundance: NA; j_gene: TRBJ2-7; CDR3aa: CASSPDSLYYEQYF; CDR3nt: TGTGCCAGCAGTCCCGACAGCCTTTACTACGAGCAGTACTTC
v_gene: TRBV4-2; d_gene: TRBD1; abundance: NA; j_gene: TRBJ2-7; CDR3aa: CASSLQEDRAYEQYF; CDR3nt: TGTGCCAGCAGCCTCCAAGAGGACAGGGCCTACGAGCAGTACTTC
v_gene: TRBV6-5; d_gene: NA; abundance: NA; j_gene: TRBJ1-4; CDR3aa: CASNYFGRGAEKLFF; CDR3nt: TGTGCCAGCAACTACTTCGGGCGGGGGGCGGAAAAACTGTTTTTT
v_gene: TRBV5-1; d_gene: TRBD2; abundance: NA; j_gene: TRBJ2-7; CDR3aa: CASSLVLAGDNYEQYF; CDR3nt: TGCGCCAGCAGCTTGGTGCTAGCGGGAGATAACTACGAGCAGTACTTC
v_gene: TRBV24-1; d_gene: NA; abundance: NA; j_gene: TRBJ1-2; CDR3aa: CATSAPGSFGGGYTF; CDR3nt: TGTGCCACCAGTGCCCCCGGCAGCTTCGGGGGAGGCTACACCTTC
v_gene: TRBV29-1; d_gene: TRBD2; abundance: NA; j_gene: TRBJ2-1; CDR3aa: CSVGTSGRVEQFF; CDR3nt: TGCAGCGTTGGGACTAGCGGGAGAGTTGAGCAGTTCTTC
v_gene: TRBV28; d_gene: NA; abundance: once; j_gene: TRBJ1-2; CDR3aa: CASSFWVGGNYGYTF; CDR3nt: TGTGCCAGCAGTTTTTGGGTCGGGGGTAACTATGGCTACACCTTC
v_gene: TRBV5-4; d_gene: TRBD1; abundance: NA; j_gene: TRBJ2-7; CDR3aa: CASSLGGGQGASYEQYF; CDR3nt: TGTGCCAGCAGCTTGGGCGGTGGACAGGGGGCTTCCTACGAGCAGTACTTC
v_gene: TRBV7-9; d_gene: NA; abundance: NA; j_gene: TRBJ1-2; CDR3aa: CASSTTSVRNYGYTF; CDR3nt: TGTGCCAGCAGCACCACCTCAGTCAGGAACTATGGCTACACCTTC
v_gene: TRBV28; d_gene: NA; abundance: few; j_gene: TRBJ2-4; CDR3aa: CASSIRLAKNIQYF; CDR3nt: TGTGCCAGCAGTATCCGACTAGCCAAAAACATTCAGTACTTC
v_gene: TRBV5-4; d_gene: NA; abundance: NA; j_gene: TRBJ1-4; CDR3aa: CASSSSLIEKLFF; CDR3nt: TGTGCCAGCAGCTCGTCACTTATTGAAAAACTGTTTTTT